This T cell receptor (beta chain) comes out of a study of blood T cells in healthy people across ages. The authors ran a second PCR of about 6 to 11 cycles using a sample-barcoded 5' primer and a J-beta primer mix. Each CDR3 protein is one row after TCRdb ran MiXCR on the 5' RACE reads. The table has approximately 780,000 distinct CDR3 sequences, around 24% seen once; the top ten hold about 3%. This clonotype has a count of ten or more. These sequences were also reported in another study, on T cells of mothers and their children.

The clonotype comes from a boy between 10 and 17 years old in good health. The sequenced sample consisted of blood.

The CDR3 sequence is CASSPNGANVLTF. The CDR3 DNA follows: TGTGCCAGCAGTCCTAATGGGGCCAACGTCCTGACTTTC. This chain connects TRBV3-1 to TRBJ2-6; D gene unclear. Trimming left V 6 bases short and J 3 bases short, with 6 bases between. Germline CDR1 is LGHDT and CDR2 is YNNKEL (reference sequence). CDR3 length equals 13 residues.